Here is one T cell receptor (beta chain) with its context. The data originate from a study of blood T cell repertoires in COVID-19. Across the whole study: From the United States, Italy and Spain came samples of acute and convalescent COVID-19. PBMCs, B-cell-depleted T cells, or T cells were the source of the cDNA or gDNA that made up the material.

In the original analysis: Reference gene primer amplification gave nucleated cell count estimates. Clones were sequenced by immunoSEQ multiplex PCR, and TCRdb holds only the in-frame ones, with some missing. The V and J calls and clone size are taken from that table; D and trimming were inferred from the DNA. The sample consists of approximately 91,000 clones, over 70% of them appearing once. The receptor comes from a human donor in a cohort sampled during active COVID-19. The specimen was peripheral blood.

The CDR3 region has the DNA TGTGCCAGCAGCCAAGGGACAGCGAACACCGGGGAGCTGTTTTTT. This translates into CASSQGTANTGELFF. The J gene is TRBJ2-2, the V gene TRBV7-6, with 7 bases matching TRBD1. CDR3 length: 15 amino acids. Germline V gives CDR1 SGHVS, CDR2 FNYEAQ. V was clipped by 5 bases and J by 0 bases; unmatched bases: 3.